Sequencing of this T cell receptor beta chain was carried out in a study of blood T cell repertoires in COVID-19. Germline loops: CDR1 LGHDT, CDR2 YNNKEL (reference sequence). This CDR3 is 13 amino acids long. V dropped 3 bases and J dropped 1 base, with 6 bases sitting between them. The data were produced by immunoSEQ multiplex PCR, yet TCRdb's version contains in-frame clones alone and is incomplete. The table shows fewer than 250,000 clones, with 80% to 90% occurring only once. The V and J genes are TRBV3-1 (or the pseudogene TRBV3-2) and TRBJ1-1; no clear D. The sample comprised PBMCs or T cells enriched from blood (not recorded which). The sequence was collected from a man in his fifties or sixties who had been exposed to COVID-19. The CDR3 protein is CASSHEQNTEAFF. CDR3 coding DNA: TGTGCCAGCAGCCATGAACAGAACACTGAAGCTTTCTTT.